The 9 T cell receptor beta chains presented below share a single source sample, sequenced in a study of blood T cell repertoires in COVID-19. TCRdb's copy holds only in-frame clones and misses some; the assay was immunoSEQ multiplex PCR. The sample shows more than 130,000 clones, around 80% of them seen only once. Input material: peripheral blood. Receptor source: a human donor in a cohort sampled during active COVID-19.

The chain couples TRBV19 to TRBJ2-5; a possible D gene is TRBD2 (7 bases). V was pared by 2 bases and J by 6 bases, with 16 bases between. Germline V gene data show CDR1 as LNHDA and CDR2 as SQIVND (reference sequence). The CDR3 sequence is 15 residues long. The CDR3 region is CASSITAGASKTQYF. CDR3 DNA sequence: TGTGCCAGTAGTATAACGGCGGGGGCATCCAAGACCCAGTACTTC.

The rearrangement uses TRBV6-5 and TRBJ1-6, with D tentatively TRBD1 (5 bases). The CDR3 is made up of 14 amino acids. Germline loops: CDR1 MNHEY, CDR2 SVGAGI. V shed 6 bases and J shed 9 bases, with 15 bases lying between them. CDR3 in DNA: TGTGCCAGCAGATCCCGGACATTCGTTTCACCCCTCCACTTT. This gives the protein CASRSRTFVSPLHF.

The J gene is TRBJ2-1, the V gene TRBV3-1 (or the pseudogene TRBV3-2), with 8 bases fitting TRBD2. The CDR3 length is 15 residues. Germline lookup yields CDR1 LGHDT and CDR2 YNNKEL (reference sequence). The junction had 6 bases not matched to a gene; V was cut back by 1 base and J by 7 bases. The DNA of the CDR3 is TGTGCCAGCAGCCAAGGGGCGGGGGGTGGAAATGAGCAGTTCTTC. Translating it yields CASSQGAGGGNEQFF.

The V gene is TRBV11-3, the J gene TRBJ2-7; TRBD2 aligns across 10 bases. The CDR3 has 18 residues. The germline V gene encodes CDR1 SGHNT and CDR2 YENEEA. V trimming: 1 base; J trimming: 0 bases; junction bases outside the gene matches: 9. The CDR3, as DNA: TGTGCCAGCAGCTTAGGAGGTGGACTAGCGGACGACTCCTACGAGCAGTACTTC. This translates into CASSLGGGLADDSYEQYF.

This sequence joins TRBV24-1 and TRBJ2-2; D remains unclear. From germline, CDR1 is KGHDR and CDR2 SFDVKD. The CDR3 has 17 amino acids. Trimming took 9 bases from V and 2 from J, leaving 21 bases between them. The CDR3: CATSSQPWLVNTGELFF. Written as DNA, the CDR3 is TGTGCCACCTCATCCCAACCCTGGCTCGTAAACACCGGGGAGCTGTTTTTT.

The chain recombines TRBV7-3 with TRBJ2-3; 8 bases are a match to TRBD2. Trimming took 5 bases from V and 4 from J; bases not matched to a gene: 5. This CDR3 has 14 residues. Germline V gene data show CDR1 as SGHTA and CDR2 as FQGTGA. The CDR3 region is CASSLQRGSDTQYF. In DNA form, the CDR3 reads TGTGCCAGCAGCCTCCAGCGGGGGTCAGATACGCAGTATTTT.

The chain is built from TRBV3-1 (or the pseudogene TRBV3-2) and TRBJ1-2, with a possible D match to TRBD1 (5 bases). Trimming removed 4 bases at V and 0 bases at J, with 12 bases between. The CDR3 spans 15 residues. Germline loops: CDR1 LGHDT, CDR2 YNNKEL (reference sequence). CDR3 nucleotides: TGTGCCAGCAGCCCCTTCGTACAGGCTAACTATGGCTACACCTTC. Translation: CASSPFVQANYGYTF.

The rearrangement uses TRBV7-2 and TRBJ1-2, with 10 bases identical to TRBD1. Germline CDR1 SGHTA, CDR2 FQGNSA. J was trimmed by 2 bases and V by 5 bases; bases with no gene match: 5. This CDR3 spans 15 amino acids. CDR3 sequence: CASSRTGGPNYGYTF. The CDR3 DNA sequence: TGTGCCAGCAGCCGGACAGGGGGTCCGAACTATGGCTACACCTTC.

This clone has a single count. V usage is TRBV25-1 and J usage is TRBJ2-2; the match to TRBD2 covers 8 bases. Germline loops: CDR1 MGHDK, CDR2 SYGVNS. J gave up 3 bases and V 3 bases, and 6 bases lay outside the gene matches. The CDR3 has 16 amino acids. The CDR3 DNA reads as TGTGCCAGCAGTGATGCCGGACTAGCTTACACCGGGGAGCTGTTTTTT. It codes for CASSDAGLAYTGELFF.